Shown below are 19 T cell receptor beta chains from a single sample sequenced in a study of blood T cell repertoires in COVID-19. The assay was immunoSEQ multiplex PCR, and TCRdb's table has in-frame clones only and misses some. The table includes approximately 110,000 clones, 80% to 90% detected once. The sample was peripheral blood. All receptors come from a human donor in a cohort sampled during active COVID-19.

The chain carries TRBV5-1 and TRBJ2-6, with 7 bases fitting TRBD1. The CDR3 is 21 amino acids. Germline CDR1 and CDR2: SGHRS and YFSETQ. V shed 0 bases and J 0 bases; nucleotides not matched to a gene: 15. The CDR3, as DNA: TGCGCCAGCAGCTTGGGTAAAGTGGGACAGAAAAATTCCTCTGGGGCCAACGTCCTGACTTTC. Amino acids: CASSLGKVGQKNSSGANVLTF.

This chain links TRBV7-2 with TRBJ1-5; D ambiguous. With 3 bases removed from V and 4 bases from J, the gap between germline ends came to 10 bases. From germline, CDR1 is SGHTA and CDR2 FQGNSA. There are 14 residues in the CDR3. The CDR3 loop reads CASSLVPENQPQHF. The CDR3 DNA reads TGTGCCAGCAGCTTGGTCCCGGAGAATCAGCCCCAGCATTTT.

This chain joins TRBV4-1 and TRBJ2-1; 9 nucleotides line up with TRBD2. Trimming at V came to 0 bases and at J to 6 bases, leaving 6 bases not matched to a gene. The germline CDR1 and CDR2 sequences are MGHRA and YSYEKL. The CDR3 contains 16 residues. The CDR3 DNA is TGCGCCAGCAGCCAAGATTGGGGCGGGAGGGCCAATGAGCAGTTCTTC. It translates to CASSQDWGGRANEQFF.

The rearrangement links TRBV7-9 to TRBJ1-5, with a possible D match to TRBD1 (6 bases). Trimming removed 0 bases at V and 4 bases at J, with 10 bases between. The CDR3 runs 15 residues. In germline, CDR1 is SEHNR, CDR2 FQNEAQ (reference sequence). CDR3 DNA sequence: TGTGCCAGCAGCTTAGCCGGGACAACTAATCAGCCCCAGCATTTT. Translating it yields CASSLAGTTNQPQHF.

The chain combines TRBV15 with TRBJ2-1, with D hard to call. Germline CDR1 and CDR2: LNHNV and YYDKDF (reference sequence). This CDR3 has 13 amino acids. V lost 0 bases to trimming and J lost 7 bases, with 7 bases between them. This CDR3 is CATSRESRNEQFF. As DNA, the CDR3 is TGTGCCACCAGCAGAGAATCTAGGAATGAGCAGTTCTTC.

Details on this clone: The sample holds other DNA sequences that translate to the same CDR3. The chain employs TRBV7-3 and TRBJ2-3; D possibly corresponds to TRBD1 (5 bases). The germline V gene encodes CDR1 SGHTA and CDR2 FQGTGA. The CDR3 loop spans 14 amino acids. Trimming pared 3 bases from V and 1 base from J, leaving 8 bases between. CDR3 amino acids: CASSFDRGTDTQYF. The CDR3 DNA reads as TGTGCCAGCAGCTTCGACAGAGGCACAGATACGCAGTATTTT.

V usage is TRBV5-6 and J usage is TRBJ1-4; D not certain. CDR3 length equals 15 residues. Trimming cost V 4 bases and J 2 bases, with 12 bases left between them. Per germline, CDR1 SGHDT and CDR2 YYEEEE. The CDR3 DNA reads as TGTGCCAGCAGCCCCGACGGCGGGACTAATGAAAAACTGTTTTTT. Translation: CASSPDGGTNEKLFF. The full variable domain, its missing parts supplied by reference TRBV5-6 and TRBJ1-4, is DAGVTQSPTHLIKTRGQQVTLRCSPKSGHDTVSWYQQALGQGPQFIFQYYEEEERQRGNFPDRFSGHQFPNYSSELNVNALLLGDSALYLCASSPDGGTNEKLFFGSGTQLSVL.

Here the CDR3 DNA reads TGTGCCAGCAGTTACTCGAGACTCACAGATACGCAGTATTTT. Translated: CASSYSRLTDTQYF. This sequence joins TRBV6-5 and TRBJ2-3, with no clear D. V was trimmed by 0 bases and J by 2 bases, leaving 6 bases between them. The CDR3 contains 14 residues. Germline V gene lookup returns CDR1 MNHEY and CDR2 SVGAGI.

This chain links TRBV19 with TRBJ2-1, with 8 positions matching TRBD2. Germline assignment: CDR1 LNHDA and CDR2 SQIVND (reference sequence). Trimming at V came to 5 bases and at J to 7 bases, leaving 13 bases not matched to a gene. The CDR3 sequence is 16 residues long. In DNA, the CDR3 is TGTGCCAGTAGTCCCCGTAGCGGGATTGGGGGAAATGAGCAGTTCTTC. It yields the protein CASSPRSGIGGNEQFF.

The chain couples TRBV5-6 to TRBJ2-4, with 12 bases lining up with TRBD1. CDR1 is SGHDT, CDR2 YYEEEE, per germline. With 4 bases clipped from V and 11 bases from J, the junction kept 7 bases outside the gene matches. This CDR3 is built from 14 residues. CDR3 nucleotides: TGTGCCAGCAGCCCCGGGACAGGGGGCTCCGTTCAGTACTTC. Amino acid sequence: CASSPGTGGSVQYF. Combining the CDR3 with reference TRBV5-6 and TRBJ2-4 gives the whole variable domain DAGVTQSPTHLIKTRGQQVTLRCSPKSGHDTVSWYQQALGQGPQFIFQYYEEEERQRGNFPDRFSGHQFPNYSSELNVNALLLGDSALYLCASSPGTGGSVQYFGAGTRLSVL.

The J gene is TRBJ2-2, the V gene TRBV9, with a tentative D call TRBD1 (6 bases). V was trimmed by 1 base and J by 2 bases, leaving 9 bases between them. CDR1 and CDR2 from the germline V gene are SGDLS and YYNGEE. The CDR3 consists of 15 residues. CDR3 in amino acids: CASSVTGRNTGELFF. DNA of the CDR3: TGTGCCAGCAGCGTAACAGGGCGTAACACCGGGGAGCTGTTTTTT.

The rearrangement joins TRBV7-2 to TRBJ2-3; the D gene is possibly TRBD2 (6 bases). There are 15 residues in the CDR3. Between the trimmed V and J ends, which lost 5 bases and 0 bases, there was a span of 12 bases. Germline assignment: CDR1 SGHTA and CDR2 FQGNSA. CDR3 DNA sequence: TGTGCCAGCAGCCCGGACTACCCTAGCACAGATACGCAGTATTTT. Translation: CASSPDYPSTDTQYF.

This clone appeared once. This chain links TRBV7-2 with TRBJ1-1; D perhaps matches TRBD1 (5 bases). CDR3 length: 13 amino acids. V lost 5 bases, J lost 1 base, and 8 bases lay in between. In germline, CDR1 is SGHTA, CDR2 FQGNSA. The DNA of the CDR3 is TGTGCCAGCAGCCAGGGCAGGAACACTGAAGCTTTCTTT. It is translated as CASSQGRNTEAFF.

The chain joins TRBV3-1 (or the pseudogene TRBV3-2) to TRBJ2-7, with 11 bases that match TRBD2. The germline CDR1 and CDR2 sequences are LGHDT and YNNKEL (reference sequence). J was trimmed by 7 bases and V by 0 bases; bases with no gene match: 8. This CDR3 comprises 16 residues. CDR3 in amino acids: CASSQDLLAGVSEQYF. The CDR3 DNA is TGTGCCAGCAGCCAAGATTTACTAGCGGGAGTGAGTGAGCAGTACTTC.

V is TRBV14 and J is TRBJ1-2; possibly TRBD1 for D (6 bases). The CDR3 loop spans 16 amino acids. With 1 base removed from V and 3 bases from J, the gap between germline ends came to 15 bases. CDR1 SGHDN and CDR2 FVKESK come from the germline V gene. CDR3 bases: TGTGCCAGCAGCCAAGGAGGGGGTCAGGGATACTATGGCTACACCTTC. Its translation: CASSQGGGQGYYGYTF.

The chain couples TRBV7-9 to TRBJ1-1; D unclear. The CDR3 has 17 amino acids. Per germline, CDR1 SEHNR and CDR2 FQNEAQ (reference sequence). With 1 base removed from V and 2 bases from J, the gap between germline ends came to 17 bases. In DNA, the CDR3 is TGTGCCAGCAGCTTAGGAGTGGAGTGGAGCCTTAACACTGAAGCTTTCTTT. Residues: CASSLGVEWSLNTEAFF.

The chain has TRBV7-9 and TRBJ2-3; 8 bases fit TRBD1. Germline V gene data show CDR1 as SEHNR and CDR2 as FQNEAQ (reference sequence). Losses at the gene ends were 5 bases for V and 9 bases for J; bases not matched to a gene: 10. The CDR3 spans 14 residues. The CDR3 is CASSPLGQGGTQYF. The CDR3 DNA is TGTGCCAGCAGCCCACTTGGACAGGGAGGAACGCAGTATTTT.

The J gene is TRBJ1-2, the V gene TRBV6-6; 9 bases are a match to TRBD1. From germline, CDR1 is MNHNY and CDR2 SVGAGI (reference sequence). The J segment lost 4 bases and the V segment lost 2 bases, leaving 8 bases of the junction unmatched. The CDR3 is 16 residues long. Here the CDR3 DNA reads TGTGCCAGCAGTTACCTCCGGGACAGGGCGGTCTATGGCTACACCTTC. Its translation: CASSYLRDRAVYGYTF.

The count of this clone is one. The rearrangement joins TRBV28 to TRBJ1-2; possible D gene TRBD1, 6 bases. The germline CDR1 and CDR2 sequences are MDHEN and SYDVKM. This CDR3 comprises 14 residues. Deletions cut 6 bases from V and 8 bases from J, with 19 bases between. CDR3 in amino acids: CASSTIDRLTGYTF. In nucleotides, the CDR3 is TGTGCCAGCAGCACCATAGACAGGCTTACAGGCTACACCTTC.